The subject of this entry is one T cell receptor beta chain. Its matching antigen is unknown. Losses at the gene ends were 8 bases for V and 2 bases for J; bases not matched to a gene: 5. Germline V gene lookup returns CDR1 DFQATT and CDR2 SNEGSKA (reference sequence). CDR3 length: 12 amino acids. These data are taken from a study of regulatory T cells in long-lasting Graves disease. Indicated time point: persistent/refractory GD, antithyroid drugs over 5 years with positive TRAb. PBMCs were the source of the RNA used for TCR sequencing. Arm-PCR with iRepertoire HTBI primers amplified the CDR3 regions for these TCR beta libraries. TCRdb passed the multiplex PCR reads through MiXCR, listing each CDR3 protein once. The sample lists roughly 400,000 distinct CDR3 sequences, 21% occurring once. Study-wide points: Patients with persistent Graves' had lower TCR diversity than newly diagnosed patients. Among samples with persistent disease, TRBV28, TRBJ1-2 and TRBJ2-5 were favored. In persistent patients, shared public clonotypes (around 2,600) outnumbered those in new patients (approximately 880).

This TCR came from a female donor with Graves disease. The starting material was peripheral blood mononuclear cells (PBMCs), obtained when the disease was refractory, from a patient treated with antithyroid drugs. This sequence joins TRBV20-1 and TRBJ2-5; 7 bases line up with TRBD1. In nucleotides, the CDR3 is TGCAGTTCAAAGGGGGCACAAGAGACCCAGTACTTC. Amino acids: CSSKGAQETQYF.